A selection of T cell receptor beta chains follows, all from one sample in a study of response to subunit inactivated influenza vaccine. TCRdb reprocessed the RT-PCR reads via MiXCR and lists one record per CDR3 protein. This sample yields some 600,000 distinct CDR3 sequences, of which roughly 15% are seen a single time; 7.6% belongs to the top ten. The sample consisted of PBMCs from blood, taken about 14 days before vaccination. The source of these receptors is a man aged 45-65 years who received an inactivated influenza vaccine. Both conserved end residues are part of each CDR3. A D gene is named only where the DNA matches it firmly. The size entry is marked missing in some rows and otherwise reads once, few, many or a size class.

d_call j_call clone_size v_call cdr3_nt cdr3_aa
TRBD2 TRBJ2-1 few TRBV3-1 TGTGCCAGCAGTTACCGGACTAGCGGCTACAATGAGCAGTTCTTC CASSYRTSGYNEQFF
- TRBJ1-5 few TRBV24-1 TGTGCCACCAGTGATTTGCACAGCAATCAGCCCCAGCATTTT CATSDLHSNQPQHF
TRBD2 TRBJ2-7 few TRBV28 TGTGCCAGCAGTTTACCTAGCGGGAACCCCTACGAGCAGTACTTC CASSLPSGNPYEQYF
TRBD2 TRBJ2-1 - TRBV5-1 TGCGCCAGCAGCTTAGAGGGACTAGCGGGGGGTATTAGACCCCGCTCCTACAATGAGCAGTTCTTC CASSLEGLAGGIRPRSYNEQFF
- TRBJ2-2 - TRBV30 TGTGCCTGGATGACGGGTCCCGGGGAGCTGTTTTTT CAWMTGPGELFF
- TRBJ2-2 many TRBV4-1 TGCGCCAGCAGCCAGGGTTTCACCGGGGAGCTGTTTTTT CASSQGFTGELFF
TRBD2 TRBJ2-5 - TRBV4-2 TGTGCCAGCAGCCAAGACAGGGGACTAGTATCAGAGACCCAGTACTTC CASSQDRGLVSETQYF
- TRBJ1-4 few TRBV5-1 TGCGCCAGCAGCTTCTTACCCGCTACCGAAAAACTGTTTTTT CASSFLPATEKLFF
TRBD1 TRBJ1-2 few TRBV5-1 TGCGCCAGCAGCTTGAATCCTTCACAGGGGGGTTATGGCTACACCTTC CASSLNPSQGGYGYTF
- TRBJ1-2 - TRBV29-1 TGCAGCGTTTCAGGTGTTAATGGCTACACCTTC CSVSGVNGYTF
- TRBJ2-1 - TRBV7-8 TGTGCCAGCAGCCGATTTCACCAGGGGAACAATGAGCAGTTCTTC CASSRFHQGNNEQFF
TRBD1 TRBJ2-7 few TRBV29-1 TGCAGCGCATTTACCGGGACAGGGTCAATGTACGAGCAGTACTTC CSAFTGTGSMYEQYF
- TRBJ2-3 few TRBV2 TGTGCCAGCAGTCTGCAACTCACAGATACGCAGTATTTT CASSLQLTDTQYF
TRBD2 TRBJ2-3 - TRBV18 TGTGCCAGCTCACCACTGCCTAGCGGGGGCCTCACAGATACGCAGTATTTT CASSPLPSGGLTDTQYF
TRBD2 TRBJ2-3 few TRBV20-1 TGCAGTGCTAGGGTTGGACTAGCAGGCACAGATACGCAGTATTTT CSARVGLAGTDTQYF
TRBD2 TRBJ2-3 once TRBV6-1 TGTGCCAGCAGTCCGCTGGGACTAGCGGGAAGCACAGATACGCAGTATTTT CASSPLGLAGSTDTQYF
- TRBJ2-1 - TRBV24-1 TGTGCCACCAGTGATTGGACCCGCAATGAGCAGTTCTTC CATSDWTRNEQFF
TRBD1 TRBJ2-3 - TRBV4-3 TGCGCCAGCAGCACTCAACAGGGGCTCACAGATACGCAGTATTTT CASSTQQGLTDTQYF
TRBD1 TRBJ2-7 - TRBV29-1 TGCAGCGTGACAGGGCTGGGGAAGGACGAGCAGTACTTC CSVTGLGKDEQYF
- TRBJ1-4 - TRBV27 TGTGCCAGCGGTCAGATTAATGAAAAACTGTTTTTT CASGQINEKLFF
- TRBJ2-7 - TRBV7-2 TGTGCCAGCAGCCCCGGGGTTTTGGCCTCGTACGAGCAGTACTTC CASSPGVLASYEQYF
- TRBJ2-7 - TRBV5-6 TGTGCCAGCAGCTGGCATAACGAGCAGTACTTC CASSWHNEQYF
- TRBJ2-2 - TRBV5-6 TGTGCCAGCAGCCGTACGGGATTGAACACCGGGGAGCTGTTTTTT CASSRTGLNTGELFF
TRBD2 TRBJ2-3 few TRBV6-2/TRBV6-3 TGTGCCAGCAGTTCGCCTAGCGGGAGCCCAGATACGCAGTATTTT CASSSPSGSPDTQYF
TRBD2 TRBJ2-7 few TRBV27 TGTGCCAGCTGTCCTAGCGGCTCCTACGAGCAGTACTTC CASCPSGSYEQYF
- TRBJ2-1 many TRBV12-3/TRBV12-4 TGTGCCAGCAGTATCGACCCCAGATACAATGAGCAGTTCTTC CASSIDPRYNEQFF
- TRBJ2-2 few TRBV10-3 TGTGCCATCAGTGATCCAAGCAGGCGCGGCGGGGAGCTGTTTTTT CAISDPSRRGGELFF
- TRBJ1-2 - TRBV27 TGTGCCAGCAGTTTAGTCGGTGTGGGACCCAGGGGCTATGGCTACACCTTC CASSLVGVGPRGYGYTF
- TRBJ2-3 many TRBV7-3 TGTGCCAGCAGTTCATCGAGCACAGATACGCAGTATTTT CASSSSSTDTQYF
- TRBJ1-5 - TRBV12-3/TRBV12-4 TGTGCCAGCAGTTTAGCTTCAGGGACAAGGCAGCCCCAGCATTTT CASSLASGTRQPQHF
- TRBJ2-3 few TRBV10-3 TGTGCCATCAGTTCTAGCGAATCTAGCACAGATACGCAGTATTTT CAISSSESSTDTQYF
- TRBJ1-5 - TRBV28 TGTGCCAGCAGCCGACAGACCAATCAGCCCCAGCATTTT CASSRQTNQPQHF
TRBD1 TRBJ2-1 - TRBV7-9 TGTGCCAGCAGCCGTCAGCCGGGACAGGGGGGCTATGAGCAGTTCTTC CASSRQPGQGGYEQFF
- TRBJ1-1 - TRBV6-5 TGTGCCAGCAGTTACTCCGGGACCCATTCTGAAGCTTTCTTT CASSYSGTHSEAFF
- TRBJ1-1 many TRBV27 TGTGCCAGCAGACCCTGGACCTCTTTGAACACTGAAGCTTTCTTT CASRPWTSLNTEAFF
- TRBJ2-2 few TRBV4-3 TGCGCCAGCAGCCAAGATCGGCGGGACGGAAACACCGGGGAGCTGTTTTTT CASSQDRRDGNTGELFF
TRBD2 TRBJ2-3 - TRBV4-3 TGCGCCAGCAGCCAAGGAGGCGGGGGGGCCGAATCAGCAGATACGCAGTATTTT CASSQGGGGAESADTQYF
- TRBJ1-2 - TRBV5-1 TGCGCCAGCACTCTGGGGGACTCCCTCTATGGCTACACCTTC CASTLGDSLYGYTF
TRBD2 TRBJ2-3 few TRBV5-4 TGTGCCAGCAGCTTGGCCGTGTTGCTAGCGGGACAAACTAGCACAGATACGCAGTATTTT CASSLAVLLAGQTSTDTQYF
- TRBJ2-1 - TRBV7-2 TGTGCCAGCAGCTTATCGACTAGTTATGAGCAGTTCTTC CASSLSTSYEQFF
TRBD1 TRBJ2-7 few TRBV6-1 TGTGCCAGCAGGAGAGGACAGGGTACCTACGAGCAGTACTTC CASRRGQGTYEQYF
- TRBJ1-1 few TRBV7-8 TGTGCCAGCAGCTTAGCCAGGGTCGGTCGGAACACTGAAGCTTTCTTT CASSLARVGRNTEAFF
- TRBJ2-7 - TRBV4-1 TGCGCCAGCAGCCAGGTAGACAGTTCCGGGTGGGAGCAGTACTTC CASSQVDSSGWEQYF
TRBD2 TRBJ2-1 many TRBV4-2 TGTGCCAGCAGCCAGGGACTAGCGTCCGATGAGCAGTTCTTC CASSQGLASDEQFF
- TRBJ1-5 few TRBV6-5 TGTGCCAGCAGTTACTCGATGGTTTCACAGGACATGAATCAGCCCCAGCATTTT CASSYSMVSQDMNQPQHF
TRBD1 TRBJ2-2 - TRBV5-1 TGCGCCAGCAGCTTGGAGGGGGGACAGGTCACCGGGGAGCTGTTTTTT CASSLEGGQVTGELFF
TRBD1 TRBJ2-2 few TRBV19 TGTGCCAGTAGTAGCGGACAGGGGTACACCGGGGAGCTGTTTTTT CASSSGQGYTGELFF
- TRBJ2-5 - TRBV7-9 TGTGCCAGCAGCGATCCGGGACTGATGACGGAGACCCAGTACTTC CASSDPGLMTETQYF
- TRBJ2-7 many TRBV6-2/TRBV6-3 TGTGCCAGCAGTTATCTAGGACAGTCCGAAGAGCAGTACTTC CASSYLGQSEEQYF